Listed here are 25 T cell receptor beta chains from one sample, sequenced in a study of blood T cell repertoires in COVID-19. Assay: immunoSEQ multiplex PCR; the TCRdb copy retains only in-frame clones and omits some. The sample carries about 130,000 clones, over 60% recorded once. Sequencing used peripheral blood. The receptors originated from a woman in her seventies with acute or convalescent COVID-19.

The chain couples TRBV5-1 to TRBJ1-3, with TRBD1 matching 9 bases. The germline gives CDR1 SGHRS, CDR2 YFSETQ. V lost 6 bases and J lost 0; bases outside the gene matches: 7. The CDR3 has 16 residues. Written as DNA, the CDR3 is TGCGCCAGCAATCCGGGACAGGGAAGCTCTGGAAACACCATATATTTT. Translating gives CASNPGQGSSGNTIYF.

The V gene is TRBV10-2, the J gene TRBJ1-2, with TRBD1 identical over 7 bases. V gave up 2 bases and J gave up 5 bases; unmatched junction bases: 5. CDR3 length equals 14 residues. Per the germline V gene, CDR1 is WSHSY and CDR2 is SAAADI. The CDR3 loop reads CASSETGVGYGYTF. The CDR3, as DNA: TGCGCCAGCAGTGAGACAGGGGTGGGGTATGGCTACACCTTC.

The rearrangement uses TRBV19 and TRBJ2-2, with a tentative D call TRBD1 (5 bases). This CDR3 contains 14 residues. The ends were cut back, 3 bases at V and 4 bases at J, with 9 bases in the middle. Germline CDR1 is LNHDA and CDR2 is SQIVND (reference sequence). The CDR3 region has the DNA TGTGCCAGTAGTATGTCCAGGGTCACCGGGGAGCTGTTTTTT. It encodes CASSMSRVTGELFF.

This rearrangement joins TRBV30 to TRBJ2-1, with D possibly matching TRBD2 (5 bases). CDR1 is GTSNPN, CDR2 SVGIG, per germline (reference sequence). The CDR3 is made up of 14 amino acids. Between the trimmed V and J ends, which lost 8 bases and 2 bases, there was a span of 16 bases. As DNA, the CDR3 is TGTGCCGGGTCCCGGGGTTTCGCCTACAATGAGCAGTTCTTC. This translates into CAGSRGFAYNEQFF.

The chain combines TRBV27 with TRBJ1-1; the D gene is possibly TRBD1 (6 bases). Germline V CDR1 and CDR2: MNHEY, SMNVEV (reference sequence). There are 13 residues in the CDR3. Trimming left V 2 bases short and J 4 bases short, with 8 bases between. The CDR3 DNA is TGTGCCAGCAGTTTACTGGACAGCACTGAAGCTTTCTTT. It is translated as CASSLLDSTEAFF.

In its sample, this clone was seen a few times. The chain's CDR3 is CASSPLATLGSYEQYF. The CDR3, as DNA: TGTGCCAGCTCACCACTTGCGACACTTGGGTCCTACGAGCAGTACTTC. The rearrangement uses TRBV18 and TRBJ2-7; no reliable D call. Trimming took off 1 base at V and 1 base at J, with 14 bases between the two ends. From germline, CDR1 is KGHSH and CDR2 LQKENI. This CDR3 is 16 amino acids long. The variable domain in full, with the rest retrieved from reference TRBV18 and TRBJ2-7, is NAGVMQNPRHLVRRRGQEARLRCSPMKGHSHVYWYRQLPEEGLKFMVYLQKENIIDESGMPKERFSAEFPKEGPSILRIQQVVRGDSAAYFCASSPLATLGSYEQYFGPGTRLTVT.

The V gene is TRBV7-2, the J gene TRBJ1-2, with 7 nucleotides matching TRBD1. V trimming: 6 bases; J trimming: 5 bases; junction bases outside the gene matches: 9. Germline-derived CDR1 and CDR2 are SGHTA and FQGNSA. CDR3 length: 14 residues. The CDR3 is CASRSTGVEYGYTF. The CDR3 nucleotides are TGTGCCAGCAGGTCTACAGGGGTGGAGTATGGCTACACCTTC.

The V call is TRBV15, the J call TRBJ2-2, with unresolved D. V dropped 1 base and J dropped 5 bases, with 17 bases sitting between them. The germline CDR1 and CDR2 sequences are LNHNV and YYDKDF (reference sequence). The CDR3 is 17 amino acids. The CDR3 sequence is CATSRGVVEVETGELFF. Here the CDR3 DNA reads TGTGCCACCAGCAGAGGGGTAGTCGAGGTGGAGACCGGGGAGCTGTTTTTT.

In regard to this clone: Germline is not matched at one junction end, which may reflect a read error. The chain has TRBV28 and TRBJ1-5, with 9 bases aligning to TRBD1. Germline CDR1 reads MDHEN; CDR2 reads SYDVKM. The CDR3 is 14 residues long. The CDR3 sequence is CASSLGQGDQLQHF. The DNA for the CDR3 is TGTGCCAGCAGTTTGGGACAGGGAGATCAGCTCCAGCATTTT.

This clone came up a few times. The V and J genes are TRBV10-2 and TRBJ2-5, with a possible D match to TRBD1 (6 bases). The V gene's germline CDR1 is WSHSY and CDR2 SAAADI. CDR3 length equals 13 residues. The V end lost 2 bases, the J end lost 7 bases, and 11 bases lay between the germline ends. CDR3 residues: CASSETGSGTQYF. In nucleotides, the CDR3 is TGCGCCAGCAGTGAGACAGGGAGTGGGACCCAGTACTTC.

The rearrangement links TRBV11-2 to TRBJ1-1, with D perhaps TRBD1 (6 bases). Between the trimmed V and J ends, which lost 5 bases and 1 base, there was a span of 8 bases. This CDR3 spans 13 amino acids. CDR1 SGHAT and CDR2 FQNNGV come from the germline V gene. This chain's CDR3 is CASSQGQNTEAFF. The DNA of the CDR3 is TGTGCCAGCAGCCAGGGGCAGAACACTGAAGCTTTCTTT. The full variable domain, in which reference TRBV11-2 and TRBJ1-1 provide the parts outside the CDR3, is EAGVAQSPRYKIIEKRQSVAFWCNPISGHATLYWYQQILGQGPKLLIQFQNNGVVDDSQLPKDRFSAERLKGVDSTLKIQPAKLEDSAVYLCASSQGQNTEAFFGQGTRLTVV.

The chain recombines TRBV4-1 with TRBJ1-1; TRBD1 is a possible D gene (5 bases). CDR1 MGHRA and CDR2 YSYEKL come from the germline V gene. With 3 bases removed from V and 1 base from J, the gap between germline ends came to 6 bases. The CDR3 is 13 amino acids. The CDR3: CASSQGGNTEAFF. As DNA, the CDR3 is TGCGCCAGCAGCCAGGGGGGGAACACTGAAGCTTTCTTT.

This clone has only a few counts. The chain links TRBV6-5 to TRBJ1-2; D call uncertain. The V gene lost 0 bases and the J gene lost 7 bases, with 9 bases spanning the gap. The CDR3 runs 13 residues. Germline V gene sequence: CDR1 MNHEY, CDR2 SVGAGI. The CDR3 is CASSYSPGSGYTF. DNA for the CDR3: TGTGCCAGCAGTTACTCGCCCGGGTCTGGCTACACCTTC.

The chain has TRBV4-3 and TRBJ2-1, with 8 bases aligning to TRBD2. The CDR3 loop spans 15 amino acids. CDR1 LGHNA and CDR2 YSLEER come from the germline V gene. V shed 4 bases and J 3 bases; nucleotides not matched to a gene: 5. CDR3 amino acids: CASSPRAGGYNEQFF. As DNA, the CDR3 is TGCGCCAGCAGCCCTAGGGCGGGGGGCTACAATGAGCAGTTCTTC.

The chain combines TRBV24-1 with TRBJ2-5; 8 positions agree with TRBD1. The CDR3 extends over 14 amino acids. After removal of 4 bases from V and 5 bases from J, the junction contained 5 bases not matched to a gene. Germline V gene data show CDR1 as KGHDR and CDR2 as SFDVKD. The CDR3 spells CATSDRTGRETQYF. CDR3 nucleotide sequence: TGTGCCACCAGTGACCGGACAGGGAGGGAGACCCAGTACTTC.

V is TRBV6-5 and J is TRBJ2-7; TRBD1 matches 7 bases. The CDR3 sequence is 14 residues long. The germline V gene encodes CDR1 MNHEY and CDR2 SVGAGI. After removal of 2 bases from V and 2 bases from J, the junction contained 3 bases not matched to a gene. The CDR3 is CASSYGQDTYEQYF. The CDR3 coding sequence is TGTGCCAGCAGTTACGGACAGGATACCTACGAGCAGTACTTC.

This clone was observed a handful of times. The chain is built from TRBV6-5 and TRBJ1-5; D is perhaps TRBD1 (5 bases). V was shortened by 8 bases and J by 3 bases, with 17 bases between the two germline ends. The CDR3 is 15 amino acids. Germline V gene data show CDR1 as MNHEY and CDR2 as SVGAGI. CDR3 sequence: CASRRRGEDNQPQHF. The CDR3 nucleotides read TGTGCCAGCCGAAGACGGGGGGAGGACAATCAGCCCCAGCATTTT.

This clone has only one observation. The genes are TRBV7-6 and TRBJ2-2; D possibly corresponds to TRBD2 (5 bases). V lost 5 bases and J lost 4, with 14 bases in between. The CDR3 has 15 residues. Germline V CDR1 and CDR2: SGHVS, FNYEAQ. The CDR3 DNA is TGTGCCAGCAGCCTACGGACTGTCGGCACCGGGGAGCTGTTTTTT. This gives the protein CASSLRTVGTGELFF.

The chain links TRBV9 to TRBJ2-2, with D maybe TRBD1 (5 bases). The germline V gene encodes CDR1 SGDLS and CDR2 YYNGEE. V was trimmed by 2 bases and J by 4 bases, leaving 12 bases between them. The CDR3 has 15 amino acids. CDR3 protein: CASSVGQGVTGELFF. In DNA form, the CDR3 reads TGTGCCAGCAGCGTCGGTCAGGGCGTCACCGGGGAGCTGTTTTTT.

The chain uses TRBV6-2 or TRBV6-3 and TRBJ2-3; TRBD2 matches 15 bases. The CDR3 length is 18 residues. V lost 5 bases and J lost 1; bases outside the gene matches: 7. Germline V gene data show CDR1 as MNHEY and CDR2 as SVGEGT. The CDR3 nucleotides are TGTGCCAGCAGTCTAGGACTAGCGGGGGGGCGGCGCACAGATACGCAGTATTTT. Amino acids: CASSLGLAGGRRTDTQYF.

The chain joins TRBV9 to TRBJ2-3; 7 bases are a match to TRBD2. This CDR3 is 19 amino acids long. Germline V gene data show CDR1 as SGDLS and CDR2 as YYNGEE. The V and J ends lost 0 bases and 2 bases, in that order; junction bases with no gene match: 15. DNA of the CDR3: TGTGCCAGCAGCGTAGCTACTGTCGGGGCTAGCGGCTCCACAGATACGCAGTATTTT. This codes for CASSVATVGASGSTDTQYF.

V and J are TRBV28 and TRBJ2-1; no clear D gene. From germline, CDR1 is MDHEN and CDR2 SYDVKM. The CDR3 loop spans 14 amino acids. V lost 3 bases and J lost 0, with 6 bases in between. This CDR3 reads CASSFLSSYNEQFF. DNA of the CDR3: TGTGCCAGCAGTTTTTTGAGCTCCTACAATGAGCAGTTCTTC.

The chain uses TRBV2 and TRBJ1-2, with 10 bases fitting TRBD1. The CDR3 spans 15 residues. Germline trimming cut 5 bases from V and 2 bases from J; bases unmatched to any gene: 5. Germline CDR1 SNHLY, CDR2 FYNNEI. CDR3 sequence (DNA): TGTGCCAGCAGTAGGGACAGGGGAGTGAACTATGGCTACACCTTC. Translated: CASSRDRGVNYGYTF.

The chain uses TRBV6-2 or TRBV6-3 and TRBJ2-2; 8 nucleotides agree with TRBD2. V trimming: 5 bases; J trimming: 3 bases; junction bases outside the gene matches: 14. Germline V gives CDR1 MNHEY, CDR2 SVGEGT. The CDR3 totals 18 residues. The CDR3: CASSALAGPPPDTGELFF. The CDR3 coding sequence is TGTGCCAGCAGTGCCTTAGCGGGGCCCCCCCCAGACACCGGGGAGCTGTTTTTT.

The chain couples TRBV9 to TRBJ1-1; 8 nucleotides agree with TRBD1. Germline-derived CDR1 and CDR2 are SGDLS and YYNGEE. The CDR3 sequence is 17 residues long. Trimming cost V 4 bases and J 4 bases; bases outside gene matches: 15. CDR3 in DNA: TGTGCCAGCAGCCCCGTTGTAGTTGCCAGGGGGCTCACTGAAGCTTTCTTT. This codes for CASSPVVVARGLTEAFF.